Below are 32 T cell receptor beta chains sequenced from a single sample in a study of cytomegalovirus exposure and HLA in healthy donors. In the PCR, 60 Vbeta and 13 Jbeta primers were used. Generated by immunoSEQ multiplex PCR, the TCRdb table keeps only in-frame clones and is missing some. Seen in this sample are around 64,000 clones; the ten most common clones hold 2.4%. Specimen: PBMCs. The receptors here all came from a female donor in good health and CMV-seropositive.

CDR3 in DNA: TGTGCCTGGGGGCTAGCGGGTCTCTACGAGCAGTACTTC. This gives the protein CAWGLAGLYEQYF. The V call is TRBV30, the J call TRBJ2-7; 8 positions agree with TRBD2. Trimming took 5 bases from V and 3 from J; bases not matched to a gene: 6. Germline V gene lookup returns CDR1 GTSNPN and CDR2 SVGIG (reference sequence). CDR3 length: 13 residues. Variable domain in full (rest from reference TRBV30 and TRBJ2-7): SQTIHQWPATLVQPVGSPLSLECTVEGTSNPNLYWYRQAAGRGLQLLFYSVGIGQISSEVPQNLSASRPQDRQFILSSKKLLLSDSGFYLCAWGLAGLYEQYFGPGTRLTVT.

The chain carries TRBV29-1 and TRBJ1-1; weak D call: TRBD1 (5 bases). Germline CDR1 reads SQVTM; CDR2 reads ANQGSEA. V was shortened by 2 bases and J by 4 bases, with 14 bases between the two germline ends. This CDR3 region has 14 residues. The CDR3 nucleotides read TGCAGCGTTGAAAATGCGGGGCAGAGCACTGAAGCTTTCTTT. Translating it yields CSVENAGQSTEAFF.

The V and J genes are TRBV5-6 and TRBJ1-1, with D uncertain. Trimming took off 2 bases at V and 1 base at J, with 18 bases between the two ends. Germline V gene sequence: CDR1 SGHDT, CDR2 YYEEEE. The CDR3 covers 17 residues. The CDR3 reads CASSLNLQPRENTEAFF. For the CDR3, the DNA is TGTGCCAGCAGCTTAAACCTCCAGCCTCGGGAGAACACTGAAGCTTTCTTT.

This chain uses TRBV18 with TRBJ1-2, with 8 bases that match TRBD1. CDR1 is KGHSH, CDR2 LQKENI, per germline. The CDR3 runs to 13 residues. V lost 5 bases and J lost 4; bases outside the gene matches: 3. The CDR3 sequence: CASSTGTGYGYTF. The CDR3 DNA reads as TGTGCCAGCTCAACAGGGACAGGCTATGGCTACACCTTC.

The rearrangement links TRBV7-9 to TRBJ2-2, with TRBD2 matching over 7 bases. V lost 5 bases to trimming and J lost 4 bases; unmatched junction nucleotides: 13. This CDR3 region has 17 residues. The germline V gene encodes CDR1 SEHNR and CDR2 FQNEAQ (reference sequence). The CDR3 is CASSHLAGETSTGELFF. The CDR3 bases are TGTGCCAGCAGCCACCTGGCGGGGGAGACGAGCACCGGGGAGCTGTTTTTT.

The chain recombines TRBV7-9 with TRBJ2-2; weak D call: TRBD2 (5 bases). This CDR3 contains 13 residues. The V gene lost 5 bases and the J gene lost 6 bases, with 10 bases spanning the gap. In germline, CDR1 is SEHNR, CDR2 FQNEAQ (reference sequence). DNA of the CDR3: TGTGCCAGCAGCCATCGAGGGCCCGGGGAGCTGTTTTTT. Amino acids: CASSHRGPGELFF.

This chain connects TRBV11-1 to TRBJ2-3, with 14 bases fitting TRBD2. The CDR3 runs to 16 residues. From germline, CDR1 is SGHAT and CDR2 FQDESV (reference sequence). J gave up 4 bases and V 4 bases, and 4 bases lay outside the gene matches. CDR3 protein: CASSWGLAGAADTQYF. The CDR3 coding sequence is TGTGCCAGCAGCTGGGGACTAGCGGGGGCTGCAGATACGCAGTATTTT.

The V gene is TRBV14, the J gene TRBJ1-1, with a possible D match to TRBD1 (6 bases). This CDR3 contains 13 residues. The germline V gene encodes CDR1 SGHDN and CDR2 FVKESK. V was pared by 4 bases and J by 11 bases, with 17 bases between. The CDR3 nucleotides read TGTGCCAGCAGCCCTGCCGGGACACAGAGCGCTTTCTTT. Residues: CASSPAGTQSAFF.

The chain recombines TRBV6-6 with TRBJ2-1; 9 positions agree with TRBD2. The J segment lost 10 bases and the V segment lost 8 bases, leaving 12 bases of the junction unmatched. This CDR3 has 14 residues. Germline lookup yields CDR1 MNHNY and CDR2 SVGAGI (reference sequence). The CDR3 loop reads CASGRRGGGEEQFF. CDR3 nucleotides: TGTGCCAGCGGGAGGCGGGGGGGCGGAGAGGAGCAGTTCTTC.

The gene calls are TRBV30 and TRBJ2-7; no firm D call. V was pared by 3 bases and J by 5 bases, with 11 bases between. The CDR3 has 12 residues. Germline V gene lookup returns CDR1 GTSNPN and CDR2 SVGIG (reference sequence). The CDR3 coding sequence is TGTGCCTGGAGCCTTCTAGGCGACGAGCAGTACTTC. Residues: CAWSLLGDEQYF.

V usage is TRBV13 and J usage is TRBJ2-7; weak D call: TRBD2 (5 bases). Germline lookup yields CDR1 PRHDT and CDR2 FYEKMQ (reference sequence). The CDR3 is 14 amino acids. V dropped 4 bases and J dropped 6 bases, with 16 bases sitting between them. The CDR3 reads CASSSLLEVGEQYF. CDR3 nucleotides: TGTGCCAGCAGCTCATTACTAGAGGTGGGCGAGCAGTACTTC. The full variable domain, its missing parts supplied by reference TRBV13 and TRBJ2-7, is AAGVIQSPRHLIKEKRETATLKCYPIPRHDTVYWYQQGPGQDPQFLISFYEKMQSDKGSIPDRFSAQQFSDYHSELNMSSLELGDSALYFCASSSLLEVGEQYFGPGTRLTVT.

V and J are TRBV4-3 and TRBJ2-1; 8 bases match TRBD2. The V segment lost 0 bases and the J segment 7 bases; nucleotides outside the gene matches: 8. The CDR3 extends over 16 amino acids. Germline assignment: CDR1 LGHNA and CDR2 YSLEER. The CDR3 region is CASSQEKSGGLNEQFF. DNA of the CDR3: TGCGCCAGCAGCCAAGAGAAGAGCGGGGGATTAAATGAGCAGTTCTTC.

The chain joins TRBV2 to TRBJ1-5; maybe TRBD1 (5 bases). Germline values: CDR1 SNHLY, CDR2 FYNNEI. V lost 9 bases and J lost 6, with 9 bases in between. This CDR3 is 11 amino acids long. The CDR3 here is CASRGGQPQHF. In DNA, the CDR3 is TGTGCCAGTCGGGGGGGTCAGCCCCAGCATTTT.

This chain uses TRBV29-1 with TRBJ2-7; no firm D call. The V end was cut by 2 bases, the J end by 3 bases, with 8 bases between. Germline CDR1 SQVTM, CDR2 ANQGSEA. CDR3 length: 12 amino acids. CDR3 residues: CSVESGDYEQYF. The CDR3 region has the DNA TGCAGCGTTGAATCAGGCGACTACGAGCAGTACTTC.

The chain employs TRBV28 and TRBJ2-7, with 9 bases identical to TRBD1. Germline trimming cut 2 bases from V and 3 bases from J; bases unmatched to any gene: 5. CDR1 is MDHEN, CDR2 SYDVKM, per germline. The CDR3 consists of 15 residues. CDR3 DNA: TGTGCCAGCAGTTTACGGTGGACAGGGGACTACGAGCAGTACTTC. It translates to CASSLRWTGDYEQYF.

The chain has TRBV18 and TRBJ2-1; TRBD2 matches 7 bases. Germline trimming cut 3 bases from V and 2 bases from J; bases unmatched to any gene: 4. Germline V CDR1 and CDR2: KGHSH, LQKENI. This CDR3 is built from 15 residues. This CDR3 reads CASSPGGSAYNEQFF. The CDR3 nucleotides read TGTGCCAGCTCACCTGGCGGGAGCGCCTACAATGAGCAGTTCTTC.

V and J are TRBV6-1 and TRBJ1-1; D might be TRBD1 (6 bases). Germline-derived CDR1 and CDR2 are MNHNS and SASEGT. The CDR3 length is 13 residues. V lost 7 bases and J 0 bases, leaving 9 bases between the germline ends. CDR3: CASKGTLNTEAFF. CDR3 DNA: TGTGCCAGCAAAGGGACATTGAACACTGAAGCTTTCTTT.

CDR3 residues: CASSQGIPSEQYF. CDR3 bases: TGTGCCAGCTCGCAGGGGATCCCGAGCGAGCAGTACTTC. The chain combines TRBV18 with TRBJ2-7, with D possibly TRBD1 on 6 matching bases. The CDR3 contains 13 residues. V gave up 6 bases and J gave up 6 bases, with 15 bases separating them. Germline values: CDR1 KGHSH, CDR2 LQKENI.

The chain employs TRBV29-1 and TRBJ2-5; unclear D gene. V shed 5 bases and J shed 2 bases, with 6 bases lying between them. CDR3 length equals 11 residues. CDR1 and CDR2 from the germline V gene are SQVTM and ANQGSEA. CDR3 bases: TGCAGCGTTCCTGTTCAAGAGACCCAGTACTTC. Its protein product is CSVPVQETQYF.

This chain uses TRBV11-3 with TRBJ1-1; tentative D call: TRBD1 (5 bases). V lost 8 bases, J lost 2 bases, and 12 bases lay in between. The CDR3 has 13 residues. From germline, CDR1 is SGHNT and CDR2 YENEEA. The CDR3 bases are TGTGCCAGCGGTCAACAGGCCAACACTGAAGCTTTCTTT. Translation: CASGQQANTEAFF. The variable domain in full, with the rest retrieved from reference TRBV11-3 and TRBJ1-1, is EAGVVQSPRYKIIEKKQPVAFWCNPISGHNTLYWYLQNLGQGPELLIRYENEEAVDDSQLPKDRFSAERLKGVDSTLKIQPAELGDSAVYLCASGQQANTEAFFGQGTRLTVV.

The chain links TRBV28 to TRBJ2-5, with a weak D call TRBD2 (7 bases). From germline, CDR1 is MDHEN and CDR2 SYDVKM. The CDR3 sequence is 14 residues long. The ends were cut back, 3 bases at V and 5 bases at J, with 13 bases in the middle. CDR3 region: CASSFVGGGETQYF. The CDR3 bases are TGTGCCAGCAGTTTCGTGGGAGGGGGGGAGACCCAGTACTTC. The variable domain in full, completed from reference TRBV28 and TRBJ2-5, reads DVKVTQSSRYLVKRTGEKVFLECVQDMDHENMFWYRQDPGLGLRLIYFSYDVKMKEKGDIPEGYSVSREKKERFSLILESASTNQTSMYLCASSFVGGGETQYFGPGTRLLVL.

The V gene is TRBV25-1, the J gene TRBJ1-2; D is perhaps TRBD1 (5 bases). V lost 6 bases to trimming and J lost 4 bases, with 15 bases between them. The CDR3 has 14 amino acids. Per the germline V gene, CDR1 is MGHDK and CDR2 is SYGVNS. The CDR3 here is CASSPLGGSYGYTF. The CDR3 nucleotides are TGTGCCAGCAGCCCCCTCGGGGGAAGCTATGGCTACACCTTC.

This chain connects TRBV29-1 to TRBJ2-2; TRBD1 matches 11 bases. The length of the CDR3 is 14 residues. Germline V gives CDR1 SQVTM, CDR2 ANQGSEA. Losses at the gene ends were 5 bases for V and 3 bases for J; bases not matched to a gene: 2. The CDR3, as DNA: TGCAGCGTTCGGACAGGGGGCGACACCGGGGAGCTGTTTTTT. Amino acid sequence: CSVRTGGDTGELFF.

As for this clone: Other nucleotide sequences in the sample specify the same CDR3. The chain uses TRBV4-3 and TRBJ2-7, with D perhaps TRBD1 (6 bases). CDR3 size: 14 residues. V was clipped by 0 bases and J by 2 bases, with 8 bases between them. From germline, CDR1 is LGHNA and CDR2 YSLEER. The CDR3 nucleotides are TGCGCCAGCAGCCAAGACAGGGGCCCCTACGAGCAGTACTTC. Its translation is CASSQDRGPYEQYF.

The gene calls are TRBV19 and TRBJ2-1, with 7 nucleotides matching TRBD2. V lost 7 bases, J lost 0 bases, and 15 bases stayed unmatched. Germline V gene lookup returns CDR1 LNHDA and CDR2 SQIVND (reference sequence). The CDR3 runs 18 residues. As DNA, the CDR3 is TGTGCCAGTATGCCCCTAACGAGCGGGGTTAGCTCCTACAATGAGCAGTTCTTC. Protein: CASMPLTSGVSSYNEQFF.

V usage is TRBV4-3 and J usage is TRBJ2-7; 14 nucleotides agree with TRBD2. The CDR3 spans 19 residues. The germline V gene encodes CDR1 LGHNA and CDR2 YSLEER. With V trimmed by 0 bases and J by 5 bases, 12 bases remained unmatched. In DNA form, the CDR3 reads TGCGCCAGCAGCCAAGATCTCTCTGGGACTAGCGGGAGTACTCACGAGCAGTACTTC. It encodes CASSQDLSGTSGSTHEQYF.

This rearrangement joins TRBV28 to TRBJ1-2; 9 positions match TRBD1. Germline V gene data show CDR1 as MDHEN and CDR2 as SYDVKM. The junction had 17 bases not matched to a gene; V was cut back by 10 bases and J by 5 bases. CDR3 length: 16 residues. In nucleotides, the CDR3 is TGTGCCACCATCAGTTGGGAGACAGGGGGAGGATATGGCTACACCTTC. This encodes CATISWETGGGYGYTF.

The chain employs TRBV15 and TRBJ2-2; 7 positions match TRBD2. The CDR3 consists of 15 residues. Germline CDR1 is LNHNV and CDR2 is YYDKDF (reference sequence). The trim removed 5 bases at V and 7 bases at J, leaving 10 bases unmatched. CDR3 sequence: CATSSRVAGHGELFF. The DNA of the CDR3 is TGTGCCACCAGCTCCCGGGTAGCGGGTCACGGGGAGCTGTTTTTT.

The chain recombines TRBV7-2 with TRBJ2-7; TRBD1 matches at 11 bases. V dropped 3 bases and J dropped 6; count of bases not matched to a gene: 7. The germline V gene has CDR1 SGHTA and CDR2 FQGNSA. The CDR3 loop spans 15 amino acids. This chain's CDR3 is CASSFSGQGVREQYF. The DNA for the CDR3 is TGTGCCAGCAGCTTCTCGGGACAGGGGGTTCGCGAGCAGTACTTC.

CDR3 residues: CASSQDLGQGDYGYTF. The CDR3 nucleotides read TGTGCCAGCAGCCAAGATCTAGGACAGGGAGACTATGGCTACACCTTC. The chain combines TRBV4-2 with TRBJ1-2; 8 nucleotides agree with TRBD1. V was clipped by 0 bases and J by 3 bases; unmatched bases: 6. CDR3 length: 16 residues. Germline V gives CDR1 LGHNA, CDR2 YNFKEQ.

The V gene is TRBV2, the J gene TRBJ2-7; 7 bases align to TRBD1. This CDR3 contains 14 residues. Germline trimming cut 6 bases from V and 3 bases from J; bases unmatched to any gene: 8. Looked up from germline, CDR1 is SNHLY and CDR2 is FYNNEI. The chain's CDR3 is CASSPFDRVYEQYF. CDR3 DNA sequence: TGTGCCAGCAGCCCTTTCGACAGGGTCTACGAGCAGTACTTC.

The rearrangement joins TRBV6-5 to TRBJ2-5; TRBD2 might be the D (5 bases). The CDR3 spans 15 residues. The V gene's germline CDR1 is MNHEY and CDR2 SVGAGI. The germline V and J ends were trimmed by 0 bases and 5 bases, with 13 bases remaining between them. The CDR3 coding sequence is TGTGCCAGCAGTTACTCCGGGTCGAGGGTTGAGACCCAGTACTTC. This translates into CASSYSGSRVETQYF.